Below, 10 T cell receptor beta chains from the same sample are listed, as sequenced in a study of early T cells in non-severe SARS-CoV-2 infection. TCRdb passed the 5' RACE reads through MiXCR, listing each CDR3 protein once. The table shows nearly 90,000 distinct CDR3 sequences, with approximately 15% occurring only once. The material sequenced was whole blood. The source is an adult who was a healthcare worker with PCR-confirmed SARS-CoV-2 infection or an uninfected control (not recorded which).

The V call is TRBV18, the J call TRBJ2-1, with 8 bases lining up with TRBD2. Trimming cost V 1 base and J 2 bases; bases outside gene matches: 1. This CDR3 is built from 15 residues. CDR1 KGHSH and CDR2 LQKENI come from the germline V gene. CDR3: CASSPRRGAYNEQFF. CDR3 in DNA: TGTGCCAGCTCACCACGGCGGGGGGCCTACAATGAGCAGTTCTTC.

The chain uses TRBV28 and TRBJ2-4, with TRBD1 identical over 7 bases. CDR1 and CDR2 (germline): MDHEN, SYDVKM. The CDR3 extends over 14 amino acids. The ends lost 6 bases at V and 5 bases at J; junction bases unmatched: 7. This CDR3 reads CASRTGTAENIQYF. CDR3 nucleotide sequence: TGTGCCAGCAGAACCGGGACAGCTGAAAACATTCAGTACTTC.

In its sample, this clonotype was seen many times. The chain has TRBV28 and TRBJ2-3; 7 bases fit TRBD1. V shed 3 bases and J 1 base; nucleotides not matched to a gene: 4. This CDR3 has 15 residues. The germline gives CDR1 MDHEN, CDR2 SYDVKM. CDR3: CASSLLTGGTDTQYF. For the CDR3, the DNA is TGTGCCAGCAGTTTGCTAACAGGGGGCACAGATACGCAGTATTTT.

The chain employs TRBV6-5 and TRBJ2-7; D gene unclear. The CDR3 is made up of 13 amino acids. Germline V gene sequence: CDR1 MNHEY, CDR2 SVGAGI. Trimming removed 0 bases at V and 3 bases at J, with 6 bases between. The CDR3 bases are TGTGCCAGCAGTTACTCGATCAGCTACGAGCAGTACTTC. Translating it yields CASSYSISYEQYF.

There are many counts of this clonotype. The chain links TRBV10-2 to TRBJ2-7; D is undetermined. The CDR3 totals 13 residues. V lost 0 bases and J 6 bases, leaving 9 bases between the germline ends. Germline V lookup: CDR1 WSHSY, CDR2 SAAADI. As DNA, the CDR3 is TGCGCCAGCAGTGAGTCATTAAGCGTCGAGCAGTACTTC. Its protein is CASSESLSVEQYF.

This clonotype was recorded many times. The CDR3 region has the DNA TGTGCCAGCAGCCAAGGTCCGTCCAGCTCCTACAATGAGCAGTTCTTC. Translation: CASSQGPSSSYNEQFF. The rearrangement links TRBV3-1 to TRBJ2-1; D remains ambiguous. V was trimmed by 1 base and J by 0 bases, leaving 10 bases between them. The CDR3 extends over 16 amino acids. The germline V gene has CDR1 LGHDT and CDR2 YNNKEL (reference sequence).

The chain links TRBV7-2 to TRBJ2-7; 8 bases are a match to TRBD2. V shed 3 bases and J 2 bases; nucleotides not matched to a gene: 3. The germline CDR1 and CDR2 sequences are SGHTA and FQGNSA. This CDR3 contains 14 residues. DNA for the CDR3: TGTGCCAGCAGCTTTACTAGCGGAGCCTACGAGCAGTACTTC. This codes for CASSFTSGAYEQYF.

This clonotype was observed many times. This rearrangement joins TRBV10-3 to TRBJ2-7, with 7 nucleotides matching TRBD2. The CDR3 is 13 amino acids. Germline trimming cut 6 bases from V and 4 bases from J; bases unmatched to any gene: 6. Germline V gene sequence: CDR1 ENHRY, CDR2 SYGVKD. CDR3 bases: TGTGCCATCAGCTTTAGCGGGCATTACGAGCAGTACTTC. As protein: CAISFSGHYEQYF.

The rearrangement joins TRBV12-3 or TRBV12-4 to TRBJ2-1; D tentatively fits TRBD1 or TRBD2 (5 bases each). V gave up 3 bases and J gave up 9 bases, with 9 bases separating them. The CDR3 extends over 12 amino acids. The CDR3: CASSFGATEQFF. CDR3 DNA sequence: TGTGCCAGCAGTTTCGGGGCGACTGAGCAGTTCTTC.

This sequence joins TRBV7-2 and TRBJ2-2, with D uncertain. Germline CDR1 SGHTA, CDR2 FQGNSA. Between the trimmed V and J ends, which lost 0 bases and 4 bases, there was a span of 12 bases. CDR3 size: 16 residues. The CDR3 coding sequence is TGTGCCAGCAGCTTAGCGCCTTTCAGTTCCACCGGGGAGCTGTTTTTT. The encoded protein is CASSLAPFSSTGELFF.